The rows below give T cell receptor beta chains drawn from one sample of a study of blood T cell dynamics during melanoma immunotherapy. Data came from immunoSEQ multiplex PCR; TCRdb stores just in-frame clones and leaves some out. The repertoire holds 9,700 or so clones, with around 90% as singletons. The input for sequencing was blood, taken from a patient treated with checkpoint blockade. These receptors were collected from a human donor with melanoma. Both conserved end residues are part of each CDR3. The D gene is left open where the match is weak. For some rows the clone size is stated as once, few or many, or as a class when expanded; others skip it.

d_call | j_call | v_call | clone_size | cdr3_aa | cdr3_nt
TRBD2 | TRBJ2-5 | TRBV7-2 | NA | CASSPYPSGRGETQYF | TGTGCCAGCAGCCCCTACCCTAGCGGGAGGGGAGAGACCCAGTACTTC
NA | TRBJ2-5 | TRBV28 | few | CASTRQVYQETQYF | TGTGCCAGCACGCGACAGGTATACCAAGAGACCCAGTACTTC
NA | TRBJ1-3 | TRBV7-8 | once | CASSVNRFDSGNTIYF | TGTGCCAGCAGCGTAAACAGGTTTGACTCTGGAAACACCATATATTTT
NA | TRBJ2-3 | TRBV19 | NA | CATRDNPTDTQYF | TGTGCCACAAGGGACAACCCCACAGATACGCAGTATTTT
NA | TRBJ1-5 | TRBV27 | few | CASSLEANQPQHF | TGTGCCAGCAGTTTAGAGGCCAATCAGCCCCAGCATTTT
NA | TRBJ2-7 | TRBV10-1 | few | CANQGYEQYF | TGCGCCAACCAGGGTTACGAGCAGTACTTC
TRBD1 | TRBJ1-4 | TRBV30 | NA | CAWSQPGQGREKLFF | TGTGCCTGGAGCCAACCGGGACAGGGAAGAGAAAAACTGTTTTTT
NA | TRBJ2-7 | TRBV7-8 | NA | CASTQGGPASSYEQYF | TGTGCCAGCACTCAGGGGGGGCCTGCGAGCTCCTACGAGCAGTACTTC
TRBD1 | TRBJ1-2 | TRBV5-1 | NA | CASSFGTGGDYGYTF | TGCGCCAGCAGCTTTGGGACAGGGGGCGACTATGGCTACACCTTC
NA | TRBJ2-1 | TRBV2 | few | CASSEADLGGQFF | TGTGCCAGCAGTGAAGCAGACCTCGGGGGGCAGTTCTTC
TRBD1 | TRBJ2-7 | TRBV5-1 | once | CASSEDRGQFSYEQYF | TGCGCCAGCAGCGAGGACAGGGGGCAATTTTCCTACGAGCAGTACTTC
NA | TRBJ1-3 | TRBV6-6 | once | CASSYSGPVGDTIYF | TGTGCCAGCAGTTACTCGGGGCCAGTAGGGGACACCATATATTTT
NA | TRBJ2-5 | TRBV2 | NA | CASGSETQETQYF | TGTGCCAGCGGGAGCGAGACCCAAGAGACCCAGTACTTC
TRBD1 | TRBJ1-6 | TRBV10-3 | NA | CAISDPSGTGDSPLHF | TGTGCCATCAGTGATCCTTCCGGGACAGGGGATTCACCCCTCCACTTT
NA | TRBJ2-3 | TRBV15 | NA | CATSDGWGYDTDTQYF | TGTGCCACCAGCGATGGTTGGGGCTACGACACAGATACGCAGTATTTT
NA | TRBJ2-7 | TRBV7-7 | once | CASSPRLGREQYF | TGTGCTAGCAGCCCCAGACTAGGGCGCGAGCAGTACTTC
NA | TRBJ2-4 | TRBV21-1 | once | CASSAPGPGAKNIQYF | TGTGCCAGCAGCGCCCCGGGGCCAGGGGCCAAAAACATTCAGTACTTC